This TCR beta chain came from a study of T cell responses to AZD1222 COVID-19 vaccine. The study, taken as a whole, reports: Clonal diversity was possibly underestimated; the donors were predominantly white British and more often female.

On this clone: The antigen is unknown.

Trimming took 3 bases from V and 0 from J, leaving 14 bases between them. The CDR3 loop spans 16 amino acids. Germline V lookup: CDR1 SGHAT, CDR2 FQNNGV. TCRdb's copy holds only in-frame clones and misses some; the assay was immunoSEQ multiplex PCR. The sample shows 120,000 or so clones, around nine tenths of them seen only once. J is TRBJ1-2 and V is TRBV11-2; the D gene is possibly TRBD1 (6 bases). This TCR derives from an adult in good health. Material: peripheral blood, obtained on day 0 of MenACWY control vaccination. The CDR3: CASSLIQGTTNYGYTF. The CDR3 nucleotides are TGTGCCAGCAGCTTGATACAGGGAACCACTAACTATGGCTACACCTTC.